These T cell receptor beta chains were read from a single sample in a study of T cells in Graves' hyperthyroidism and ophthalmopathy. Via MiXCR, TCRdb re-called the multiplex PCR reads, giving one row per CDR3 protein. This table holds approximately 380,000 distinct CDR3 sequences, approximately 18% found once. The sequenced sample consisted of blood. The receptor set was obtained from a man younger than 35 with Graves' ophthalmopathy. The CDR3 runs from the conserved cysteine through the conserved F or W. Each record gives: J gene, clone size, D gene, V gene, CDR3 protein, CDR3 DNA. The D gene is left open where the match is weak. Size values are once, few and many counts, or a class for expanded clones, and some rows have none.

TRBJ1-2,.,.,TRBV12-3/TRBV12-4,CASSLVSVNSNYGYTF,TGTGCCAGCAGTTTAGTATCGGTAAATTCTAACTATGGCTACACCTTC
TRBJ2-7,.,TRBD1,TRBV27,CASSPIQGAYEQYF,TGTGCCAGCAGCCCCATACAGGGGGCATACGAGCAGTACTTC
TRBJ2-5,many,.,TRBV11-2,CASSLEAILQETQYF,TGTGCCAGCAGCTTAGAGGCAATCCTCCAAGAGACCCAGTACTTC
TRBJ2-1,.,TRBD1,TRBV12-5,CASGLMTGMENEQFF,TGTGCTAGTGGTTTGATGACAGGGATGGAAAATGAGCAGTTCTTC
TRBJ1-2,many,TRBD1,TRBV7-3,CASSPKRTGKGYTF,TGTGCCAGCAGCCCTAAACGGACAGGGAAGGGCTACACCTTC
TRBJ2-2,many,TRBD1,TRBV5-1,CASSSRQGASGGELFF,TGCGCCAGCAGTTCTCGACAGGGGGCTAGTGGCGGGGAGCTGTTTTTT
TRBJ1-5,.,.,TRBV12-3/TRBV12-4,CASRGGDQPQHF,TGTGCCAGCAGGGGTGGGGATCAGCCCCAGCATTTT
TRBJ1-2,few,.,TRBV4-1,CASSQVGQENGYTF,TGCGCCAGCAGCCAAGTCGGGCAGGAGAATGGCTACACCTTC
TRBJ2-3,many,TRBD2,TRBV20-1,CSASTSGVTDTQYF,TGCAGTGCTAGTACCAGCGGGGTCACAGATACGCAGTATTTT
TRBJ2-1,.,.,TRBV5-6,CASRLRGEQFF,TGTGCCAGCAGGCTAAGGGGTGAGCAGTTCTTC
TRBJ1-5,.,.,TRBV28,CASSLYAGDSGGVQPQHF,TGTGCCAGCAGTTTATACGCAGGGGATTCCGGAGGGGTGCAGCCCCAGCATTTT
TRBJ2-2,few,TRBD2,TRBV27,CASSLSPRLAGGPGELFF,TGTGCCAGCAGTTTATCTCCAAGACTAGCGGGGGGGCCCGGGGAGCTGTTTTTT
TRBJ1-1,many,.,TRBV20-1,CSARGGTLNTEAFF,TGCAGTGCTAGAGGGGGCACCTTGAACACTGAAGCTTTCTTT
TRBJ2-1,many,TRBD2,TRBV7-9,CASSLLAGGYNEQFF,TGTGCCAGCAGCCTACTAGCGGGGGGCTACAATGAGCAGTTCTTC
TRBJ2-1,many,.,TRBV2,CASSDGDPIHEQFF,TGTGCCAGCAGTGACGGGGACCCCATCCATGAGCAGTTCTTC
TRBJ2-7,.,.,TRBV5-1,CASSLVSSRKYEQYF,TGCGCCAGCAGCTTGGTCTCGTCCCGCAAATACGAGCAGTACTTC
TRBJ1-2,few,TRBD1,TRBV5-5,CASSLGQGGYGYAF,TGTGCCAGCAGTCTAGGACAGGGAGGCTATGGCTACGCCTTC
TRBJ2-7,few,.,TRBV20-1,CSARDRQPYEQYF,TGCAGTGCTAGAGACCGACAGCCCTACGAGCAGTACTTC
TRBJ2-1,many,.,TRBV10-3,CAIKQGKDNEQFF,TGTGCCATCAAGCAGGGGAAGGACAATGAGCAGTTCTTC
TRBJ1-2,many,.,TRBV28,CASSLGSGGYTF,TGTGCCAGCAGTTTGGGTTCAGGTGGCTACACCTTC
TRBJ2-7,many,.,TRBV7-8,CASSLAPPPYEQYF,TGTGCCAGCAGCTTAGCCCCACCCCCCTACGAGCAGTACTTC
TRBJ2-1,few,TRBD2,TRBV2,CASSGERGGHEQFF,TGTGCCAGCAGTGGGGAGCGGGGGGGCCATGAGCAGTTCTTC
TRBJ2-3,few,.,TRBV9,CASSVTLKTDTQYF,TGTGCCAGCAGCGTAACCCTAAAGACAGATACGCAGTATTTT
TRBJ1-2,few,.,TRBV27,CAGRGAGYTF,TGTGCCGGGAGGGGGGCGGGCTACACCTTC
TRBJ1-2,many,.,TRBV6-1,CASSYGGINYGYTF,TGTGCCAGCAGTTATGGGGGCATCAACTATGGCTACACCTTC
TRBJ1-2,many,.,TRBV28,CASSSTGVGGYTF,TGTGCCAGCAGTTCGACGGGGGTCGGCGGCTACACCTTC
TRBJ1-1,many,.,TRBV5-1,CASSTTPTETLEAFF,TGCGCCAGCAGCACCACCCCGACGGAAACACTTGAAGCTTTCTTT
TRBJ1-1,many,TRBD1,TRBV12-3/TRBV12-4,CASSFRGETEAFF,TGTGCCAGCAGTTTCAGGGGGGAAACTGAAGCTTTCTTT
TRBJ1-1,.,.,TRBV10-3,CAISGTDRLNTEAFF,TGTGCCATCAGTGGGACCGACAGGTTGAACACTGAAGCTTTCTTT
TRBJ2-5,.,TRBD2,TRBV13,CASSLLAGVRETQYF,TGTGCCAGCAGCTTATTAGCGGGGGTCCGAGAGACCCAGTACTTC
TRBJ2-3,many,TRBD2,TRBV13,CASSQHSGGLTDTQYF,TGTGCCAGCAGCCAACATAGCGGGGGCCTCACAGATACGCAGTATTTT
TRBJ1-1,.,.,TRBV6-5,CASSYSPGLRGTEAFF,TGTGCCAGCAGTTACTCTCCGGGGTTACGAGGGACTGAAGCTTTCTTT
TRBJ2-7,.,TRBD1,TRBV2,CASNPGQGYEQYF,TGTGCCAGCAACCCGGGACAGGGTTACGAGCAGTACTTC
TRBJ1-6,.,.,TRBV10-3,CAISTRDPGYNSPLHF,TGTGCCATCAGTACGCGGGACCCCGGCTATAATTCACCCCTCCACTTT
TRBJ1-1,.,.,TRBV6-1,CASSEGGDTEAFF,TGTGCCAGCAGTGAAGGAGGGGACACTGAAGCTTTCTTT
TRBJ2-2,.,TRBD2,TRBV20-1,CSAKGLQNTGELFF,TGCAGTGCAAAGGGACTACAGAACACCGGGGAGCTGTTTTTT
TRBJ2-6,.,TRBD1,TRBV24-1,CATSPDRGRAGANVLTF,TGTGCCACCAGCCCTGACAGGGGGCGTGCCGGGGCCAACGTCCTGACTTTC
TRBJ2-5,once,TRBD2,TRBV6-2/TRBV6-3,CASFGASGGPSYQETQYF,TGTGCCAGCTTCGGGGCTAGCGGGGGCCCCTCGTACCAAGAGACCCAGTACTTC
TRBJ2-7,.,TRBD1,TRBV6-1,CASSPSGQPDEQYF,TGTGCCAGCAGTCCCTCGGGACAGCCGGACGAGCAGTACTTC
TRBJ1-1,few,.,TRBV7-2,CASSLSRTTANTEAFF,TGTGCCAGCAGCTTGAGCAGAACCACCGCGAACACTGAAGCTTTCTTT
TRBJ1-2,many,.,TRBV28,CASSLVGTYGYTF,TGTGCCAGCAGTTTAGTAGGAACCTATGGCTACACCTTC
TRBJ2-2,.,.,TRBV11-2,CASSPGFVQTGGALFF,TGTGCCAGCAGCCCAGGGTTTGTACAGACGGGCGGAGCGCTGTTTTTT
TRBJ2-1,many,TRBD2,TRBV19,CASRVSGNNEQFF,TGTGCCAGTAGGGTTAGCGGGAACAATGAGCAGTTCTTC
TRBJ2-1,.,TRBD2,TRBV4-1,CASSHSSGGAYNEQFF,TGCGCCAGCAGCCACTCTAGCGGGGGGGCCTACAATGAGCAGTTCTTC
TRBJ1-1,.,.,TRBV6-4,CASSGQPYSSEAFF,TGTGCCAGCAGTGGCCAACCATACAGTAGCGAAGCTTTCTTT
TRBJ2-1,once,TRBD2,TRBV2,CASSGGGTGTSGGRGEQFF,TGTGCCAGCAGTGGCGGGGGGACCGGGACTAGCGGGGGGCGGGGTGAGCAGTTCTTC
TRBJ2-3,many,TRBD2,TRBV28,CASSSPGGSTDTQYF,TGTGCCAGCAGTTCTCCGGGGGGGTCCACAGATACGCAGTATTTT
TRBJ2-7,many,TRBD2,TRBV7-9,CASSSGGGSGVYEQYF,TGTGCCTCTTCGTCCGGGGGGGGCAGCGGAGTGTACGAGCAGTACTTC
TRBJ1-5,many,.,TRBV3-1,CASSQRGVNQPQHF,TGTGCCAGCAGCCAACGGGGGGTTAATCAGCCCCAGCATTTT
TRBJ1-1,many,.,TRBV18,CASSGDLNTEAFF,TGTGCCAGCTCTGGAGATTTGAACACTGAAGCTTTCTTT
TRBJ2-3,.,.,TRBV9,CASSATGVTDTQYF,TGTGCCAGCAGCGCCACAGGCGTCACAGATACGCAGTATTTT
TRBJ2-7,many,.,TRBV18,CASSRSSPYEQYF,TGTGCCAGCTCACGGTCCAGTCCCTACGAGCAGTACTTC
TRBJ2-5,many,TRBD2,TRBV6-1,CASSEGLAGGQETQYF,TGTGCCAGCAGTGAAGGACTAGCGGGGGGGCAAGAGACCCAGTACTTC
TRBJ1-6,.,.,TRBV5-1,CASSQLGQPNSPLHF,TGCGCCAGCAGCCAATTGGGGCAGCCGAATTCACCCCTCCACTTT
TRBJ2-5,many,.,TRBV13,CASSTTRDFRETQYF,TGTGCCAGCAGCACCACTCGGGACTTTCGAGAGACCCAGTACTTC
TRBJ2-1,.,.,TRBV13,CASSLGRVAYNEQFF,TGTGCCAGCAGCTTAGGCAGGGTTGCCTACAATGAGCAGTTCTTC
TRBJ1-1,.,.,TRBV7-8,CASSQGSAEAFF,TGTGCCAGCAGCCAGGGGTCCGCTGAAGCTTTCTTT
TRBJ1-2,many,.,TRBV5-1,CASSLNLGMDYGYTF,TGCGCCAGCAGCCTAAACCTGGGGATGGACTATGGCTACACCTTC